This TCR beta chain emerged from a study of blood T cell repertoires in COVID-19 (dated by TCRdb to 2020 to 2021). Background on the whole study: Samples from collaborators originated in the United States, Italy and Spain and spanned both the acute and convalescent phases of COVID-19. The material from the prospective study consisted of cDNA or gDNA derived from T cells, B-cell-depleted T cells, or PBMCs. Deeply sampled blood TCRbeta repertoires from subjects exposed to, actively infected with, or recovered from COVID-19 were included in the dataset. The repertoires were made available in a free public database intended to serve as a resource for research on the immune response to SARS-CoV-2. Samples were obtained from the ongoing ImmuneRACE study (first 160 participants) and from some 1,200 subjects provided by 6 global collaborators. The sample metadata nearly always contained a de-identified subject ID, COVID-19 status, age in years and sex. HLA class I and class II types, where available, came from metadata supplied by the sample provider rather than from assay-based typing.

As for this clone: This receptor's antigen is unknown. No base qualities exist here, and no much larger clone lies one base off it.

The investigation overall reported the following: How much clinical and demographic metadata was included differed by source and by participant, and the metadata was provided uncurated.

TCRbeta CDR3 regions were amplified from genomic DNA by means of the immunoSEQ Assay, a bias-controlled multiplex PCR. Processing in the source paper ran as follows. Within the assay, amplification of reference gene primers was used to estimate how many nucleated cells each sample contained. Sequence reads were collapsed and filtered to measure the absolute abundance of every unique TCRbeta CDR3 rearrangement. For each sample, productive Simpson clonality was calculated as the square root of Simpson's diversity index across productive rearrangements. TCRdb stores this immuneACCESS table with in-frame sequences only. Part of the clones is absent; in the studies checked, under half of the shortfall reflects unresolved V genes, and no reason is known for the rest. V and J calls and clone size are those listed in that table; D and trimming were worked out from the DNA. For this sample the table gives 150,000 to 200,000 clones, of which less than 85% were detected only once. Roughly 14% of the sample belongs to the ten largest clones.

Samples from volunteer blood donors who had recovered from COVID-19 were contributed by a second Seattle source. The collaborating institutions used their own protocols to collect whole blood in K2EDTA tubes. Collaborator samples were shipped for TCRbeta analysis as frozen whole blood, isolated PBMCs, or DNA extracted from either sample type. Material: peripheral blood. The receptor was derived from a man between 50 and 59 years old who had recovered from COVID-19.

The encoded CDR3 is CASSLDPSGFYGYTF. The DNA sequence follows: TGTGCCAGCAGCTTGGACCCAAGCGGTTTCTATGGCTACACCTTC. The V and J segments used are TRBV5-5 and TRBJ1-2; there is no confident call for the D gene. V drops 0 bases and J drops 4 bases, leaving 13 bases in between. Based on the germline V gene (reference sequence), the CDR1 and CDR2 sequences are SGHKS and YYEKEE. The CDR3 numbers 15 residues from cysteine through phenylalanine. Left in the record is the CDR3 DNA by itself, 45 bases read in frame from the first base.